This T cell receptor beta chain was sequenced for a study of T cell responses to AZD1222 COVID-19 vaccine. A word on this clone: The antigen is undetermined.

V was pared by 2 bases and J by 1 base, with 11 bases between. CDR3 length: 15 residues. Germline loops: CDR1 LNHDA, CDR2 SQIVND (reference sequence). Profiling relied on immunoSEQ multiplex PCR, and the TCRdb table lists in-frame clones only, not all of them. The sample lists 150,000 or so clones, 88% seen once, with around 3.2% in the top ten. Whole-study findings and limits: Baseline serostatus was positive in only a handful of AZD1222 recipients. The study sampled repertoires only after the peak T cell response. Spike was spanned by vaccine-associated CD4 TCRs, with dominance at 160-218 and 743-854.

The origin of this receptor is an adult in good health. The sequencing used peripheral blood, collected on day 0 of AZD1222 vaccination. The gene calls are TRBV19 and TRBJ1-1, with a weak D call TRBD1 (5 bases). In nucleotides, the CDR3 is TGTGCCAGTAGTATATTGGGGGGATCGAACACTGAAGCTTTCTTT. Its protein is CASSILGGSNTEAFF.